The 8 T cell receptor beta chains below were found in one sample sequenced in a study of spatial heterogeneity in lung cancer. Time point noted: sample taken at primary tumor resection. Whole RNA, which was extracted from tumor, nontumor lung tissue or frozen PBMC, was sequenced without any cell sorting. Each CDR3 protein is one row after TCRdb ran MiXCR on the 5' RACE reads. This sample has 39,000 or so distinct CDR3 sequences, with 7.5% found just once. The specimen comprised PBMCs, sampled at surgery. The receptors were sampled from a male donor with early-stage non-small cell lung cancer.

The chain recombines TRBV6-1 with TRBJ1-2, with a weak D call TRBD1 (6 bases). The CDR3 runs to 13 residues. Germline CDR1 reads MNHNS; CDR2 reads SASEGT. V lost 5 bases and J lost 2, with 9 bases in between. This CDR3 is CASSYGTNYGYTF. CDR3 DNA: TGTGCCAGCAGTTACGGGACAAACTATGGCTACACCTTC.

V and J are TRBV15 and TRBJ2-2, with TRBD1 identical over 8 bases. The CDR3 loop spans 19 amino acids. V lost 5 bases, J lost 4 bases, and 18 bases stayed unmatched. Germline V gives CDR1 LNHNV, CDR2 YYDKDF (reference sequence). The CDR3 region has the DNA TGTGCCACCAGCCCAACCTCAGGACAGGGAATCTCACTCACCGGGGAGCTGTTTTTT. This translates into CATSPTSGQGISLTGELFF.

This clonotype has ten or more counts. The chain links TRBV20-1 to TRBJ1-1; no clear D gene. The germline V gene encodes CDR1 DFQATT and CDR2 SNEGSKA (reference sequence). Trimming took off 6 bases at V and 5 bases at J, with 19 bases between the two ends. This CDR3 is built from 14 residues. This CDR3 reads CSARLGAERTEAFF. The CDR3 DNA sequence: TGCAGTGCGCGGCTTGGAGCCGAGAGGACTGAAGCTTTCTTT.

This clonotype was seen at least ten times. The V call is TRBV28, the J call TRBJ1-1, with D unresolved. The CDR3 contains 11 residues. Trimming took 6 bases from V and 10 from J, leaving 12 bases between them. Per germline, CDR1 MDHEN and CDR2 SYDVKM. The CDR3 DNA reads TGTGCCAGCAGCACTGCCCAGTCAGCTTTCTTT. Its translation is CASSTAQSAFF.

This clonotype was seen many times. The V call is TRBV7-3, the J call TRBJ2-3, with 11 bases fitting TRBD1. The germline CDR1 and CDR2 sequences are SGHTA and FQGTGA. The CDR3 runs to 16 residues. Trimming cost V 5 bases and J 0 bases; bases outside gene matches: 4. CDR3 DNA: TGTGCCAGCAGCACACGGACAGGGGGCAGCACAGATACGCAGTATTTT. Its translation: CASSTRTGGSTDTQYF.

This clonotype was seen more than once but under ten times. The chain recombines TRBV30 with TRBJ2-2; D is undetermined. Trimming stripped 5 bases from V and 7 bases from J, with 8 bases between. Germline V gene data show CDR1 as GTSNPN and CDR2 as SVGIG (reference sequence). CDR3 length: 11 residues. The CDR3 DNA is TGTGCCTGGCGAAGATTCGGGGAGCTGTTTTTT. This gives the protein CAWRRFGELFF.

This rearrangement joins TRBV20-1 to TRBJ2-1, with D perhaps assigned TRBD1 or TRBD2 (5 bases each). This CDR3 comprises 11 residues. Germline loops: CDR1 DFQATT, CDR2 SNEGSKA (reference sequence). CDR3 DNA: TGCAGCGGGGCTACTTACAATGAGCAGTTCTTC. Encoded protein: CSGATYNEQFF.

This clonotype was picked up many times. The V call is TRBV4-3, the J call TRBJ2-1, with a possible D match to TRBD2 (5 bases). CDR1 and CDR2 from the germline V gene are LGHNA and YSLEER. This CDR3 contains 18 residues. Deletions cut 0 bases from V and 6 bases from J, with 21 bases between. The CDR3 coding sequence is TGCGCCAGCAGCCAAGAAACCCCCCTTGCGGGTCAACCCAATGAGCAGTTCTTC. It encodes CASSQETPLAGQPNEQFF.